Only one count was recorded for the clone carrying this TCR beta chain. Its cognate antigen is unknown. TCRdb keeps only in-frame clones here, not all; method: immunoSEQ multiplex PCR. The data hold 650,000 to 700,000 clones, with roughly 88% observed a single time. In germline, CDR1 is LNHNV, CDR2 YYDKDF (reference sequence). The CDR3 contains 15 residues. Trimming shortened V by 1 base and J by 5 bases, and 11 bases separated the two germline ends. This entry is derived from a study of shared clonotypes between healthy human individuals. Study-level findings and limits: Generally, naive subsets (rather than memory subsets) showed larger estimated richness.

The CD8 memory fraction combined CD45RO+ cells with TemRA cells (CCR7-negative CD45RA+). V gene TRBV15 combines with J gene TRBJ1-4; D not certain. The material sequenced was memory CD8+ T cells from PBMCs. Subset in this sample: CD45RO+ cells pooled with CCR7-negative TemRA cells. The origin of this receptor is a young man in good health. Some clones in this sample may be carry-over from other donors' samples. This chain's CDR3 is CATSRVGKNNEKLFF. CDR3 coding DNA: TGTGCCACCAGCAGAGTGGGGAAGAACAATGAAAAACTGTTTTTT.